This TCR beta chain was sequenced for a study of shared clonotypes between healthy human individuals. Study context: CD4 naive and memory got three plates each, CD8 naive two, CD8 memory one.

The study ran the assay at deep level. TCRdb's table, derived via immunoSEQ multiplex PCR, lists solely in-frame clones and lacks some. The sample records around 940,000 clones, 70% to 85% being singletons. Points from the study as a whole: Clonotype sharing across a few donors was observed for approximately 5% of naive CD4 clonotypes.

Germline-derived CDR1 and CDR2 are ENHRY and SYGVKD. The CDR3 is 14 amino acids. Trimming took off 2 bases at V and 3 bases at J, with 11 bases between the two ends. Points on this clone: Its antigen remains unknown.

This TCR came from a man aged 18 to 30 in good health. The sequenced material came from memory CD4+ T cells sorted from blood. Sample subset: CD45RA-negative fraction. The genes are TRBV10-3 and TRBJ2-7; D call uncertain. The DNA of the CDR3 is TGTGCCATCAGTGAGACAGAGAGGTTCTACGAGCAGTACTTC. Its protein is CAISETERFYEQYF.